Shown below are 8 T cell receptor beta chains from a single sample sequenced in a study of identifying expanded T cells in peripheral blood. Assay: immunoSEQ multiplex PCR; the TCRdb copy retains only in-frame clones and omits some. The sample has 95,000 to 100,000 clones; 70% to 90% are singletons. Sequenced input: blood. All receptors come from a person between 18 and 69 years old in good health.

The chain has TRBV7-2 and TRBJ1-5, with D uncertain. Germline CDR1 and CDR2: SGHTA and FQGNSA. The CDR3 has 15 amino acids. Between the trimmed V and J ends, which lost 5 bases and 0 bases, there was a span of 11 bases. CDR3 loop: CASSAQTNSNQPQHF. The CDR3 DNA is TGTGCCAGCAGCGCACAGACTAATAGCAATCAGCCCCAGCATTTT.

The rearrangement uses TRBV18 and TRBJ2-1; possibly TRBD2 for D (5 bases). This CDR3 contains 14 residues. Germline assignment: CDR1 KGHSH and CDR2 LQKENI. V was pared by 1 base and J by 4 bases, with 8 bases between. The CDR3 loop is CASSPLPGYNEQFF. CDR3 sequence (DNA): TGTGCCAGCTCACCACTTCCGGGGTACAATGAGCAGTTCTTC.

The chain employs TRBV5-1 and TRBJ2-1; possibly TRBD1 for D (5 bases). Trimming pared 2 bases from V and 0 bases from J, leaving 15 bases between. From germline, CDR1 is SGHRS and CDR2 YFSETQ. The CDR3 sequence is 17 residues long. The CDR3 spells CASSFSLRQSSYNEQFF. In DNA, the CDR3 is TGCGCCAGCAGCTTTTCCCTCCGACAGAGCTCCTACAATGAGCAGTTCTTC.

V gene TRBV2 combines with J gene TRBJ1-5; D not resolved. Trimming stripped 6 bases from V and 7 bases from J, with 13 bases between. The CDR3 sequence is 13 residues long. CDR1 is SNHLY, CDR2 FYNNEI, per germline. This CDR3 is CASRQLGRQPQHF. Here the CDR3 DNA reads TGTGCCAGCAGACAACTCGGGAGGCAGCCCCAGCATTTT.

The chain recombines TRBV6-4 with TRBJ2-3; D is possibly TRBD1 or TRBD2 (5 bases each). The CDR3 covers 14 residues. The germline V gene encodes CDR1 MRHNA and CDR2 SNTAGT. V was cut by 6 bases and J by 2 bases, with 12 bases left in between. The CDR3 loop reads CASSQGDDTDTQYF. The CDR3 DNA reads TGTGCCAGCAGCCAAGGGGACGACACAGATACGCAGTATTTT.

The chain couples TRBV18 to TRBJ2-1; TRBD1 aligns across 7 bases. This CDR3 is built from 15 residues. Germline V gives CDR1 KGHSH, CDR2 LQKENI. Germline trimming cut 4 bases from V and 3 bases from J; bases unmatched to any gene: 6. The CDR3 DNA sequence: TGTGCCAGCTCACTGACAGGGTTCGGCTACAATGAGCAGTTCTTC. It translates to CASSLTGFGYNEQFF.

The chain uses TRBV5-1 and TRBJ2-3; D remains ambiguous. The germline CDR1 and CDR2 sequences are SGHRS and YFSETQ. V gave up 2 bases and J gave up 6 bases, with 10 bases separating them. The length of the CDR3 is 13 residues. The CDR3 nucleotides read TGCGCCAGCAGCTTCGAAGGCTCGGATACGCAGTATTTT. Translation gives CASSFEGSDTQYF.

The V gene is TRBV14, the J gene TRBJ2-6; no definite D call. Germline V lookup: CDR1 SGHDN, CDR2 FVKESK. The CDR3 length is 15 residues. V lost 2 bases and J 4 bases, leaving 9 bases between the germline ends. The CDR3 reads CASSQLGSGANVLTF. As DNA, the CDR3 is TGTGCCAGCAGCCAACTGGGTTCAGGGGCCAACGTCCTGACTTTC.